These T cell receptor beta chains were read from a single sample in a study of blood T cell repertoires in COVID-19. Sequenced by immunoSEQ multiplex PCR; TCRdb stores in-frame clones only, minus some. This table holds 200,000 to 250,000 clones, roughly nine tenths found once. The sequencing sample was made of PBMCs or T cells enriched from blood (not recorded which). Receptor source: a man aged 25-45 years who had recovered from COVID-19. Both conserved end residues are trimmed from each CDR3. Size is omitted from some rows. Given values are once, few, many or a class for expanded clones.

size: many
V: TRBV30
CDR3: AWKGGTGDNSPLH

size: .
V: TRBV3-1/TRBV3-2
CDR3: ASSTDRVDSPLH

size: few
V: TRBV4-2
CDR3: ASSQGGSTEAF

size: .
V: TRBV11-2
CDR3: ASSLVPWREGVETQY

size: .
V: TRBV19
CDR3: ATNPPQGYGYT

size: .
V: TRBV3-1/TRBV3-2
CDR3: ASSQDWTSGGNTDTQY

size: .
V: TRBV4-1
CDR3: ASRESSGGEAETQY

size: .
V: TRBV4-3
CDR3: ASSQAPAGGLSQETQY

size: once
V: TRBV12-3/TRBV12-4
CDR3: ASSLRAYTEAF

size: .
V: TRBV3-1/TRBV3-2
CDR3: ASSYGSYEQY

size: .
V: TRBV6-4
CDR3: ASSDGNPTDTQY

size: .
V: TRBV5-4
CDR3: ASSLAGGNEKLF

size: .
V: TRBV6-5
CDR3: ASSYSGGVYPGELF

size: .
V: TRBV7-9
CDR3: ASSLGGTNEQY

size: .
V: TRBV2
CDR3: ASRDDRNTEAF

size: .
V: TRBV24-1
CDR3: ATSDTQGSPDYGYT

size: .
V: TRBV18
CDR3: ASSESGGNQPQH

size: .
V: TRBV9
CDR3: ASSGRVGISYNEQF